This T cell receptor (beta chain) was sequenced during a study of T cells in localized non-small cell lung cancer. Germline CDR1 reads MGHDK; CDR2 reads SYGVNS. The CDR3 sequence is 17 residues long. Between the trimmed V and J ends, which lost 3 bases and 0 bases, there was a span of 15 bases. The study's findings and limits: Sequencing was restricted to one tumor region; therefore, heterogeneity remains possible. Appearing in adjacent lung were a median about 59 of the top 100 tumor clones.

Sequenced by immunoSEQ multiplex PCR; TCRdb stores in-frame clones only, minus some. The sample contains tens of thousands of clones, around 85% of which appear only once. In the case of this clone: Its cognate antigen is unknown.

The sequences come from peripheral blood, collected before any cancer treatment. The chain recombines TRBV25-1 with TRBJ1-3, with D maybe TRBD1 (5 bases). The receptor's source is a woman aged 40 to 75 with stage I lung adenocarcinoma. The CDR3 reads CASSDPTKGFSGNTIYF. CDR3 coding DNA: TGTGCCAGCAGTGATCCCACGAAGGGGTTCTCTGGAAACACCATATATTTT.